The 24 T cell receptor beta chains given below trace back to one sample, sequenced in a study of blood T cell repertoires in COVID-19. TCRdb's copy holds only in-frame clones and misses some; the assay was immunoSEQ multiplex PCR. There are tens of thousands of clones in the sample; roughly 78% occur only once, and approximately 20% lies in the top ten. Sequenced material: peripheral blood. These receptors all come from a man in his 70s with acute or convalescent COVID-19.

This chain links TRBV5-1 with TRBJ2-1; D call uncertain. The CDR3 covers 18 residues. Trimming cost V 0 bases and J 0 bases, with 16 bases left between them. Germline V gives CDR1 SGHRS, CDR2 YFSETQ. In DNA form, the CDR3 reads TGCGCCAGCAGCTTGGAAGGTCGACGGGTTAGCTCCTACAATGAGCAGTTCTTC. Translation: CASSLEGRRVSSYNEQFF.

The J gene is TRBJ1-6, the V gene TRBV2; 7 bases line up with TRBD1. The CDR3 length is 14 residues. V dropped 6 bases and J dropped 4; count of bases not matched to a gene: 3. Per the germline V gene, CDR1 is SNHLY and CDR2 is FYNNEI. This chain's CDR3 is CASRRDSYNSPLHF. In DNA form, the CDR3 reads TGTGCCAGCAGGAGGGACAGTTATAATTCACCCCTCCACTTT.

The CDR3 sequence is CASSLLTSGANTGELFF. The CDR3 coding sequence is TGTGCCAGCAGCTTGTTAACTAGCGGGGCGAACACCGGGGAGCTGTTTTTT. The gene calls are TRBV5-5 and TRBJ2-2; 10 nucleotides match TRBD2. The V gene's germline CDR1 is SGHKS and CDR2 YYEKEE (reference sequence). This CDR3 has 17 residues. The junction had 3 bases not matched to a gene; V was cut back by 1 base and J by 0 bases.

This clone was seen just once. The chain combines TRBV12-5 with TRBJ2-2; 7 bases line up with TRBD2. V lost 7 bases to trimming and J lost 5 bases; unmatched junction nucleotides: 16. This CDR3 comprises 17 residues. Germline loops: CDR1 LGHNT, CDR2 FRNRAP. The CDR3 loop is CASAPSIFSGDTGELFF. The CDR3 DNA sequence: TGTGCTAGTGCTCCGTCCATCTTCAGCGGGGATACCGGGGAGCTGTTTTTT.

V usage is TRBV6-2 or TRBV6-3 and J usage is TRBJ2-6, with no clear D. Germline CDR1 MNHEY, CDR2 SVGEGT. With 0 bases removed from V and 2 bases from J, the gap between germline ends came to 17 bases. This CDR3 spans 19 amino acids. In DNA, the CDR3 is TGTGCCAGCAGTTACTCGATAGCCGAGCCAGTAGCTGGGGCCAACGTCCTGACTTTC. Residues: CASSYSIAEPVAGANVLTF.

This chain uses TRBV19 with TRBJ2-3; 14 bases line up with TRBD2. CDR1 and CDR2 from the germline V gene are LNHDA and SQIVND (reference sequence). The V and J ends lost 5 bases and 6 bases, in that order; junction bases with no gene match: 10. The CDR3 consists of 17 residues. The CDR3 here is CASSELGTSGSSDTQYF. The CDR3 nucleotides are TGTGCCAGTAGTGAGCTCGGGACTAGCGGGAGTTCCGATACGCAGTATTTT.

The rearrangement joins TRBV5-1 to TRBJ1-1; D remains ambiguous. The CDR3 spans 15 residues. Trimming removed 5 bases from V and 1 base from J, with 15 bases in between. Germline V lookup: CDR1 SGHRS, CDR2 YFSETQ. The chain's CDR3 is CASRVEGTANTEAFF. CDR3 DNA: TGCGCCAGCAGGGTAGAGGGAACCGCGAACACTGAAGCTTTCTTT.

This rearrangement joins TRBV3-1 (or the pseudogene TRBV3-2) to TRBJ1-1; D not resolved. Trimming took off 4 bases at V and 1 base at J, with 10 bases between the two ends. Germline V gene lookup returns CDR1 LGHDT and CDR2 YNNKEL (reference sequence). CDR3 size: 14 residues. Here the CDR3 DNA reads TGTGCCAGCAGCCTTCGGCCAGGGAACACTGAAGCTTTCTTT. Translation: CASSLRPGNTEAFF.

The CDR3 protein is CASSYWDRANEKLFF. DNA for the CDR3: TGTGCCAGCAGTTATTGGGACAGGGCTAATGAAAAACTGTTTTTT. V is TRBV7-6 and J is TRBJ1-4; TRBD1 agrees at 9 bases. Germline CDR1 SGHVS, CDR2 FNYEAQ. There are 15 residues in the CDR3. With V trimmed by 6 bases and J by 3 bases, 5 bases remained unmatched.

The chain employs TRBV11-2 and TRBJ2-7; 7 bases map to TRBD2. The germline V gene has CDR1 SGHAT and CDR2 FQNNGV. The CDR3 covers 14 residues. V was clipped by 6 bases and J by 4 bases; unmatched bases: 9. The CDR3 sequence: CASSYAGGSYEQYF. CDR3 coding DNA: TGTGCCAGCAGTTATGCAGGCGGGAGTTACGAGCAGTACTTC.

This clone appeared a few times. The gene calls are TRBV19 and TRBJ1-5; no definite D call. The germline CDR1 and CDR2 sequences are LNHDA and SQIVND (reference sequence). Trimming left V 3 bases short and J 0 bases short, with 6 bases between. The CDR3 contains 14 residues. The CDR3 protein is CASSIRHSNQPQHF. The CDR3 DNA is TGTGCCAGTAGTATCCGACATAGCAATCAGCCCCAGCATTTT.

V and J are TRBV27 and TRBJ2-1; D may be TRBD2 (6 bases). Germline V gene data show CDR1 as MNHEY and CDR2 as SMNVEV (reference sequence). This CDR3 has 14 amino acids. Trimming removed 5 bases at V and 6 bases at J, with 14 bases between. Here the CDR3 reads CASSLRLVGNEQFF. CDR3 coding DNA: TGTGCCAGCAGTCTCCGACTAGTTGGCAATGAGCAGTTCTTC.

Comment on this clone: The junction differs from germline at one of its ends, possibly a read error. V is TRBV5-5 and J is TRBJ2-2; D might be TRBD2 (5 bases). In germline, CDR1 is SGHKS, CDR2 YYEKEE (reference sequence). The CDR3 runs to 14 residues. The CDR3 spells CASSLDGEHRGAVF. The CDR3 DNA is TGTGCCAGCAGCTTAGACGGCGAGCACCGGGGAGCTGTTTTT.

V is TRBV2 and J is TRBJ2-7, with 10 bases lining up with TRBD2. The CDR3 runs to 15 residues. The germline CDR1 and CDR2 sequences are SNHLY and FYNNEI. J gave up 2 bases and V 9 bases, and 10 bases lay outside the gene matches. The CDR3 loop is CASEAASGRAYEQYF. The CDR3 region has the DNA TGTGCCAGTGAGGCGGCTAGCGGGAGAGCCTACGAGCAGTACTTC.

Details on this clone: This sample includes further DNA sequences coding for the same CDR3. This chain connects TRBV5-1 to TRBJ2-7; D gene ambiguous. CDR3 length equals 13 residues. Trimming took off 2 bases at V and 1 base at J, with 7 bases between the two ends. Germline-derived CDR1 and CDR2 are SGHRS and YFSETQ. This CDR3 is CASSLAPSYEQYF. The CDR3 DNA sequence: TGCGCCAGCAGCTTAGCCCCGTCCTACGAGCAGTACTTC.

The chain has TRBV5-1 and TRBJ2-7; 14 bases fit TRBD2. CDR3 length: 17 amino acids. V lost 3 bases and J lost 4; bases outside the gene matches: 9. Germline-derived CDR1 and CDR2 are SGHRS and YFSETQ. The CDR3 DNA sequence: TGCGCCAGCAGCTCCCTCCCCGGACTAGCGGGGGGATACGAGCAGTACTTC. This gives the protein CASSSLPGLAGGYEQYF.

The chain joins TRBV3-1 (or the pseudogene TRBV3-2) to TRBJ2-1; 11 nucleotides line up with TRBD2. V lost 3 bases and J lost 8; bases outside the gene matches: 6. Germline lookup yields CDR1 LGHDT and CDR2 YNNKEL (reference sequence). This CDR3 is 15 amino acids long. The CDR3 spells CASSHLAGGGDEQFF. The CDR3 bases are TGTGCCAGCAGCCACCTAGCGGGAGGCGGGGATGAGCAGTTCTTC.

V and J are TRBV2 and TRBJ2-4; 13 bases are shared with TRBD2. This CDR3 contains 16 residues. Germline V gene data show CDR1 as SNHLY and CDR2 as FYNNEI. Trimming at V came to 9 bases and at J to 5 bases, leaving 10 bases not matched to a gene. Here the CDR3 DNA reads TGTGCCAGTTATGGGACTAGCGGGAATAGGGAAAACATTCAGTACTTC. It codes for CASYGTSGNRENIQYF.

CDR3 nucleotides: TGCGCCAGCATTGGCGAGCGGGAGGGGAGAGGTAGCCCGCGAGCGGCCTACGAGCAGTACTTC. Its protein is CASIGEREGRGSPRAAYEQYF. The rearrangement joins TRBV23-1 to TRBJ2-7; TRBD2 aligns across 10 bases. TRBV23-1 is an open reading frame whose function is uncertain. The CDR3 consists of 21 residues. V dropped 7 bases and J dropped 2; count of bases not matched to a gene: 26.

The chain has TRBV9 and TRBJ1-1, with 7 bases matching TRBD1. Germline V gives CDR1 SGDLS, CDR2 YYNGEE. The J segment lost 3 bases and the V segment lost 4 bases, leaving 12 bases of the junction unmatched. CDR3 length: 16 amino acids. The chain's CDR3 is CASSLGRGRFDTEAFF. The CDR3 DNA is TGTGCCAGCAGCTTAGGGAGGGGGCGCTTCGACACTGAAGCTTTCTTT.

The gene calls are TRBV6-6 and TRBJ2-7; 14 bases map to TRBD2. CDR3 size: 16 residues. CDR1 MNHNY and CDR2 SVGAGI come from the germline V gene (reference sequence). Trimming cost V 7 bases and J 7 bases; bases outside gene matches: 12. In DNA form, the CDR3 reads TGTGCCAGCACACGGGGGGGACTAGCGGGAGAAAAGGAGCAGTACTTC. Residues: CASTRGGLAGEKEQYF.

In its sample, this clone ranks as medium-sized. The chain uses TRBV9 and TRBJ2-2, with 10 bases aligning to TRBD1. CDR1 and CDR2 (germline): SGDLS, YYNGEE. The CDR3 is made up of 18 amino acids. Trimming took 4 bases from V and 6 from J; bases not matched to a gene: 15. CDR3 amino acids: CASSFPRDRGLESGELFF. The CDR3 region has the DNA TGTGCCAGCAGCTTTCCCCGGGACAGGGGACTCGAATCCGGGGAGCTGTTTTTT.

The chain is built from TRBV5-6 and TRBJ1-2; 10 bases map to TRBD1. Germline lookup yields CDR1 SGHDT and CDR2 YYEEEE. The CDR3 covers 15 residues. The junction had 8 bases not matched to a gene; V was cut back by 2 bases and J by 7 bases. The CDR3 loop is CASSFYRDRGSGYTF. The CDR3 coding sequence is TGTGCCAGCAGCTTTTACCGGGACAGGGGATCTGGCTACACCTTC.

The V call is TRBV4-2, the J call TRBJ2-7; D may be TRBD1 (5 bases). The germline CDR1 and CDR2 sequences are LGHNA and YNFKEQ. The CDR3 sequence is 14 residues long. V lost 0 bases, J lost 7 bases, and 13 bases lay in between. For the CDR3, the DNA is TGTGCCAGCAGCCAAGAAAGGGGTCCTCTGGAGCAGTACTTC. Its protein product is CASSQERGPLEQYF.